This T cell receptor (beta chain) derives from a study of blood T cells in healthy people across ages. Study observations and caveats: A roughly linear fall in TCR beta diversity per million T cells was seen with increasing age. In long-lived donors, naive CD4+ cell counts and diversity exceeded those of aged donors.

As for this clonotype: Its antigen remains unknown.

A second PCR, run for roughly 6 to 11 cycles, used a sample-barcoded 5' primer plus a J-beta primer mix. From the 5' RACE reads, TCRdb called clonotypes with MiXCR, one entry per CDR3 protein. Here the sample spans 1.5 million to 2 million distinct CDR3 sequences, about 35% being singletons. This CDR3 spans 14 amino acids. V shed 10 bases and J 3 bases; nucleotides not matched to a gene: 10. Germline V CDR1 and CDR2: MNHNS, SASEGT. Sequenced input: blood. The clonotype comes from a woman younger than 45 in good health. The gene calls are TRBV6-1 and TRBJ2-7, with 9 positions matching TRBD1. The CDR3 coding sequence is TGTGCCACCCAGAAGGGACAGGGAATCTACGAGCAGTACTTC. Protein: CATQKGQGIYEQYF.